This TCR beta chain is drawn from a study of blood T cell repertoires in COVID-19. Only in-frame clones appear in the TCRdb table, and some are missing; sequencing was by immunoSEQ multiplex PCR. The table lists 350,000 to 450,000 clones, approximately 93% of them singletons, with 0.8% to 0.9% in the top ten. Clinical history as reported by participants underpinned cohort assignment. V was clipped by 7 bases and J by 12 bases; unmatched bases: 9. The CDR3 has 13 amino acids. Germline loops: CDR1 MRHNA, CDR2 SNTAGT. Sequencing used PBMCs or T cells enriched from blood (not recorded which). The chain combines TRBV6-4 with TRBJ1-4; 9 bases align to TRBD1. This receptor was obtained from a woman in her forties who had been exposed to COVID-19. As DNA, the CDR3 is TGTGCCAGCACCCTTGGGACAGGGAGTCAACTGTTTTTT. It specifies CASTLGTGSQLFF.